This is a list of T cell receptor beta chains from one sample in a study of blood T cells in healthy people across ages. TCRdb reprocessed the 5' RACE reads with MiXCR, giving one entry per CDR3 protein. The sample contains about 1.7 million distinct CDR3 sequences, 28% of which appear only once. Sequenced input: blood. These TCRs come from a young woman in good health. Each CDR3 is given with its conserved first and last residue. The order of the fields is V gene, clone size, CDR3 protein. Size tells how often a clone was seen (once, few, many) or the class of an expanded clone, and some rows leave it out.

v_call: TRBV12-3/TRBV12-4; clone_size: many; cdr3_aa: CASTGVRGSGANVLTF
v_call: TRBV7-9; clone_size: once; cdr3_aa: CASSRLGASYNEQFF
v_call: TRBV5-1; clone_size: -; cdr3_aa: CASSYTGEVGTEAFF
v_call: TRBV6-2/TRBV6-3; clone_size: few; cdr3_aa: CASRVHHNRDRDHSNQPQHF
v_call: TRBV3-1; clone_size: -; cdr3_aa: CASSQPGPAQYEQFF
v_call: TRBV10-3; clone_size: many; cdr3_aa: CAIRSGGADTQYF
v_call: TRBV7-9; clone_size: -; cdr3_aa: CAIGRPSRTGELFF
v_call: TRBV18; clone_size: -; cdr3_aa: CASSPRTTRNGAYNEQFF
v_call: TRBV7-3; clone_size: few; cdr3_aa: CASANSGGAVDTQYF
v_call: TRBV2; clone_size: few; cdr3_aa: CASSQDVGSGYTF
v_call: TRBV29-1; clone_size: many; cdr3_aa: CSGASSGETQYF
v_call: TRBV10-3; clone_size: many; cdr3_aa: CAISESGDYEQYF
v_call: TRBV20-1; clone_size: -; cdr3_aa: CSARDPGQGNTEAFF
v_call: TRBV28; clone_size: few; cdr3_aa: CASSQAYYGYTF
v_call: TRBV7-9; clone_size: -; cdr3_aa: CASSSRTSGAAYEQYF
v_call: TRBV20-1; clone_size: few; cdr3_aa: CSALVGNTDTQYF
v_call: TRBV29-1; clone_size: few; cdr3_aa: CSVAGKASGNTVYF
v_call: TRBV12-3/TRBV12-4; clone_size: once; cdr3_aa: CASSQRYSNQPQHF
v_call: TRBV6-2/TRBV6-3; clone_size: -; cdr3_aa: CASSYAQPGQLQETQYF
v_call: TRBV12-3/TRBV12-4; clone_size: -; cdr3_aa: CASSNGELFF
v_call: TRBV7-2; clone_size: -; cdr3_aa: CASSPIVGLAGVVFDTQYF
v_call: TRBV20-1; clone_size: -; cdr3_aa: CSARPRGPNTEAFF
v_call: TRBV12-3/TRBV12-4; clone_size: -; cdr3_aa: CASSPRLAGTSDTQYF
v_call: TRBV11-2; clone_size: few; cdr3_aa: CASSQGTGKGETQYF
v_call: TRBV5-1; clone_size: few; cdr3_aa: CASSLAVGAEKGRTNGHEQYF
v_call: TRBV12-3/TRBV12-4; clone_size: few; cdr3_aa: CASKGGEGNQPQHF
v_call: TRBV12-3/TRBV12-4; clone_size: few; cdr3_aa: CASRGQEISGQYF
v_call: TRBV9; clone_size: -; cdr3_aa: CASSATQTGVRNEQFF
v_call: TRBV7-9; clone_size: -; cdr3_aa: CASSQDTNTEAFF
v_call: TRBV5-4; clone_size: few; cdr3_aa: CASSLSTAPLEQFF
v_call: TRBV20-1; clone_size: -; cdr3_aa: CSALPFSVEEIQYF
v_call: TRBV2; clone_size: -; cdr3_aa: CASSEARSSRETQYF
v_call: TRBV4-1; clone_size: -; cdr3_aa: CASNQGATGELFF
v_call: TRBV20-1; clone_size: -; cdr3_aa: CSAYAGGQETQYF
v_call: TRBV2; clone_size: -; cdr3_aa: CASTGNIGGTEAFF
v_call: TRBV5-1; clone_size: -; cdr3_aa: CASRRWFEQGNTIYF
v_call: TRBV2; clone_size: -; cdr3_aa: CAARQGSYNKQFF